This T cell receptor (beta chain) was retrieved from a study of blood T cell repertoires in COVID-19. About the study: Spain, Italy and the United States supplied samples that represented acute and convalescent COVID-19.

As handled by the study authors: Nucleated cell counts were estimated from reference gene primer amplification. Profiled with immunoSEQ multiplex PCR; TCRdb holds only in-frame clones, not every one. That table supplies the V and J calls and clone size; D and trimming were determined from the DNA. The profile shows fewer than 150,000 clones, 65% to 80% of them singletons. The V end lost 7 bases, the J end lost 9 bases, and 22 bases lay between the germline ends. The germline V gene has CDR1 SGHVS and CDR2 FQNEAQ. This CDR3 comprises 14 residues. The source material was peripheral blood. The sequence was collected from a man between 45 and 60 years old with acute or convalescent COVID-19. The chain links TRBV7-8 to TRBJ2-7, with TRBD2 as a possible D gene (6 bases). The CDR3 loop is CASNSLPMGGWQYF. The CDR3, as DNA: TGTGCCAGCAACTCTTTGCCGATGGGGGGTTGGCAGTACTTC. Drawing the rest from reference TRBV7-8 and TRBJ2-7, the complete variable domain is GAGVSQSPRYKVAKRGQDVALRCDPISGHVSLFWYQQALGQGPEFLTYFQNEAQLDKSGLPSDRFFAERPEGSVSTLKIQRTQQEDSAVYLCASNSLPMGGWQYFGPGTRLTVT.